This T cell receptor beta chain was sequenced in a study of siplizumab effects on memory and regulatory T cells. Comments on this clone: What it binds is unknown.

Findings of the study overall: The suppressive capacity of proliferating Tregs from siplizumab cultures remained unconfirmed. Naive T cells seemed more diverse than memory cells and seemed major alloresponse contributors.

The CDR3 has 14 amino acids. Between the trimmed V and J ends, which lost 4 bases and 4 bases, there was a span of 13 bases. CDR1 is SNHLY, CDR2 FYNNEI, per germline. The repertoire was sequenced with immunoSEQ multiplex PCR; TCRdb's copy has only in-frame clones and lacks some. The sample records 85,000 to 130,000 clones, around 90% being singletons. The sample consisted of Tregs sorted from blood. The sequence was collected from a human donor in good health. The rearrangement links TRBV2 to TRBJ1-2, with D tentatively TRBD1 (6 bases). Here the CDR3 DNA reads TGTGCCAGCAGTGTCCAGGGGCCCACCTATGGCTACACCTTC. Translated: CASSVQGPTYGYTF.